This TCR beta chain comes out of a study of OX40 agonist ivuxolimab in advanced cancers. Study-level information: Three partial responders included one hepatocellular carcinoma patient and two cutaneous melanoma patients. Points from the study as a whole: Fewer expanded clones were found on average in CD4+ than in CD8+ T cells.

The data were produced by immunoSEQ multiplex PCR, yet TCRdb's version contains in-frame clones alone and is incomplete. Of 100,000 to 150,000 clones listed, 85% to 95% are singletons. CDR1 is SGHRS and CDR2 is YFSETQ in the germline V gene. The V segment lost 4 bases and the J segment 7 bases; nucleotides outside the gene matches: 5. CDR3 length: 14 residues. On this clone itself: Antigen: not known.

The sequence came from an adult with an advanced solid tumor such as melanoma, head and neck, liver or kidney cancer. The sequencing used CD4+ or CD8+ T cells sorted from blood, collected in a trial of the OX40 agonist ivuxolimab. The rearrangement links TRBV5-1 to TRBJ1-5; 10 bases line up with TRBD1. The CDR3 loop reads CASSTGQGEQPQHF. The CDR3 DNA reads as TGCGCCAGCAGCACCGGACAGGGGGAGCAGCCCCAGCATTTT. The full variable domain, with the rest looked up from reference TRBV5-1 and TRBJ1-5, is KAGVTQTPRYLIKTRGQQVTLSCSPISGHRSVSWYQQTPGQGLQFLFEYFSETQRNKGNFPGRFSGRQFSNSRSEMNVSTLELGDSALYLCASSTGQGEQPQHFGDGTRLSIL.